The next 25 T cell receptor beta chains were all read from a single sample in a study of T-cell memory formation after mild COVID-19. Via MiXCR, TCRdb re-called the 5' RACE reads, giving one row per CDR3 protein. The repertoire holds around 320,000 distinct CDR3 sequences, roughly an eighth seen once, with roughly a fifth in the top ten. Sequenced sample: PBMCs or a T cell subset sorted from them (not recorded which). These receptors were taken from a man between 18 and 35 years old who had mild COVID-19 (a few samples of this study predate the infection). Cell type and time point are not known.

This clonotype was observed a handful of times. V and J are TRBV7-9 and TRBJ1-2; 7 positions agree with TRBD1. The J segment lost 4 bases and the V segment lost 4 bases, leaving 6 bases of the junction unmatched. Germline values: CDR1 SEHNR, CDR2 FQNEAQ (reference sequence). The CDR3 totals 14 residues. CDR3 protein: CASSSIQGTYGYTF. The CDR3 region has the DNA TGTGCCAGCAGCTCCATACAGGGGACCTATGGCTACACCTTC.

The rearrangement links TRBV5-5 to TRBJ2-7, with 7 positions matching TRBD1. The V and J ends lost 5 bases and 3 bases, in that order; junction bases with no gene match: 5. CDR1 and CDR2 from the germline V gene are SGHKS and YYEKEE (reference sequence). The CDR3 has 13 residues. The CDR3, as DNA: TGTGCCAGCAGGCCGACAGGGAACTACGAGCAGTACTTC. Protein: CASRPTGNYEQYF.

A few counts support this clonotype. The V call is TRBV12-3 or TRBV12-4, the J call TRBJ2-1; 11 bases agree with TRBD1. The ends lost 6 bases at V and 7 bases at J; junction bases unmatched: 5. CDR3 size: 14 residues. This CDR3 is CASSRDRGMNEQFF. The CDR3 region has the DNA TGTGCCAGCAGCCGGGACAGGGGGATGAATGAGCAGTTCTTC.

The chain joins TRBV5-1 to TRBJ2-1, with 7 bases that match TRBD2. In germline, CDR1 is SGHRS, CDR2 YFSETQ. With V trimmed by 3 bases and J by 1 base, 4 bases remained unmatched. This CDR3 has 15 amino acids. The chain's CDR3 is CASSSSGMSYNEQFF. In DNA, the CDR3 is TGCGCCAGCAGCTCCAGCGGGATGTCCTACAATGAGCAGTTCTTC.

This clonotype has a handful of counts. The rearrangement joins TRBV20-1 to TRBJ2-3; 8 bases line up with TRBD2. Germline V gives CDR1 DFQATT, CDR2 SNEGSKA (reference sequence). V shed 3 bases and J 3 bases; nucleotides not matched to a gene: 5. The CDR3 runs to 14 residues. The CDR3 DNA reads TGCAGTGCTAGTAGGCTAGCGGGTACAGATACGCAGTATTTT. This sequence encodes CSASRLAGTDTQYF.

CDR3 amino acids: CASSLVGVLGTTEAFF. DNA of the CDR3: TGTGCCAGCAGCTTAGTCGGGGTATTGGGAACAACTGAAGCTTTCTTT. This rearrangement joins TRBV11-2 to TRBJ1-1, with no clear D. The CDR3 is 16 residues long. Trimming cost V 1 base and J 5 bases, with 17 bases left between them. Per the germline V gene, CDR1 is SGHAT and CDR2 is FQNNGV.

This clonotype showed up just a few times. The V gene is TRBV4-2, the J gene TRBJ2-5, with TRBD2 matching 10 bases. The CDR3 extends over 17 amino acids. With 5 bases clipped from V and 2 bases from J, the junction kept 11 bases outside the gene matches. CDR1 and CDR2 (germline): LGHNA, YNFKEQ. CDR3 residues: CASSKSGTSGVQETQYF. DNA of the CDR3: TGTGCCAGCAGCAAATCAGGAACTAGCGGGGTACAAGAGACCCAGTACTTC.

This clonotype was counted at least ten times. The V call is TRBV4-1, the J call TRBJ2-1; D not certain. V lost 0 bases and J 10 bases, leaving 10 bases between the germline ends. The CDR3 totals 13 residues. Germline lookup yields CDR1 MGHRA and CDR2 YSYEKL. CDR3: CASSQDRSREQFF. The CDR3 DNA reads as TGCGCCAGCAGCCAAGATCGAAGTAGGGAGCAGTTCTTC.

This clonotype was observed at least ten times. The V and J genes are TRBV3-1 and TRBJ1-1; D not resolved. Germline-derived CDR1 and CDR2 are LGHDT and YNNKEL (reference sequence). The CDR3 extends over 13 amino acids. V gave up 3 bases and J gave up 5 bases, with 10 bases separating them. For the CDR3, the DNA is TGTGCCAGCAGCCAGCTCGGTGGGACTGAAGCTTTCTTT. Its translation: CASSQLGGTEAFF.

This clonotype was seen more than once but under ten times. The genes are TRBV7-2 and TRBJ1-6; unclear D gene. This CDR3 has 13 residues. The germline gives CDR1 SGHTA, CDR2 FQGNSA. Trimming pared 5 bases from V and 10 bases from J, leaving 12 bases between. CDR3 bases: TGTGCCAGCAGCCCTCGATTCGACTCACCCCTCCACTTT. Translating it yields CASSPRFDSPLHF.

This clonotype was counted at least ten times. The V call is TRBV10-1, the J call TRBJ1-2, with D uncertain. Trimming cost V 2 bases and J 8 bases, with 12 bases left between them. The CDR3 runs to 13 residues. Germline values: CDR1 WNHNN, CDR2 SYGVQD (reference sequence). CDR3 loop: CASSEDPSRGYTF. The DNA of the CDR3 is TGCGCCAGCAGTGAGGACCCTTCACGAGGCTACACCTTC.

The sample holds a few counts of this clonotype. The rearrangement joins TRBV7-8 to TRBJ1-2; possibly TRBD1 for D (5 bases). Trimming took off 4 bases at V and 6 bases at J, with 9 bases between the two ends. Germline values: CDR1 SGHVS, CDR2 FQNEAQ. CDR3 length: 12 amino acids. This chain's CDR3 is CASSYGTDGYTF. The CDR3 DNA is TGTGCCAGCAGCTACGGGACTGATGGCTACACCTTC.

J is TRBJ1-6 and V is TRBV4-3; D is uncertain. The CDR3 length is 15 residues. Trimming stripped 4 bases from V and 8 bases from J, with 15 bases between. Per germline, CDR1 LGHNA and CDR2 YSLEER. This CDR3 is CASSLRVAGDSPLHF. The CDR3 bases are TGCGCCAGCAGCCTGAGAGTCGCCGGGGATTCACCCCTCCACTTT.

V is TRBV20-1 and J is TRBJ2-3; D possibly uses TRBD1 or TRBD2 (5 bases each). Germline CDR1 DFQATT, CDR2 SNEGSKA (reference sequence). The CDR3 sequence is 14 residues long. Trimming took 6 bases from V and 2 from J, leaving 15 bases between them. CDR3 loop: CSAFQGDATDTQYF. In nucleotides, the CDR3 is TGCAGTGCCTTTCAAGGGGACGCCACAGATACGCAGTATTTT.

This clonotype was seen at least ten times. The chain combines TRBV28 with TRBJ2-1; D possibly corresponds to TRBD2 (6 bases). The CDR3 sequence is 15 residues long. V dropped 3 bases and J dropped 4 bases, with 13 bases sitting between them. Per germline, CDR1 MDHEN and CDR2 SYDVKM. Written as DNA, the CDR3 is TGTGCCAGCAGTTTGCGGGGCGCGGGGTACAATGAGCAGTTCTTC. Translated: CASSLRGAGYNEQFF.

The V gene is TRBV4-1, the J gene TRBJ2-7; a possible D gene is TRBD2 (5 bases). Deletions cut 0 bases from V and 2 bases from J, with 11 bases between. The CDR3 totals 15 residues. CDR1 MGHRA and CDR2 YSYEKL come from the germline V gene. The CDR3: CASSQEDSDAYEQYF. The CDR3 DNA sequence: TGCGCCAGCAGCCAAGAGGATAGCGACGCCTACGAGCAGTACTTC.

A few counts support this clonotype. The genes are TRBV12-3 or TRBV12-4 and TRBJ1-2; D might be TRBD1 (5 bases). Trimming removed 6 bases at V and 8 bases at J, with 10 bases between. The CDR3 loop spans 11 amino acids. CDR3 region: CASSWGWGYTF. DNA of the CDR3: TGTGCCAGCAGCTGGGGCTGGGGCTACACCTTC.

This clonotype was counted ten times or more. The chain recombines TRBV20-1 with TRBJ2-7; 7 positions agree with TRBD1. The germline V gene has CDR1 DFQATT and CDR2 SNEGSKA (reference sequence). After removal of 6 bases from V and 2 bases from J, the junction contained 10 bases not matched to a gene. The CDR3 covers 14 residues. This chain's CDR3 is CSANNWGTAYEQYF. CDR3 sequence (DNA): TGCAGTGCGAATAACTGGGGGACAGCCTACGAGCAGTACTTC.

This clonotype was detected only a few times. The CDR3 reads CASRMGDREGDEQFF. The CDR3, as DNA: TGTGCCAGCAGAATGGGGGACAGGGAAGGCGATGAGCAGTTCTTC. The chain recombines TRBV9 with TRBJ2-1, with 9 bases lining up with TRBD1. V shed 5 bases, J shed 8 bases, and the junction held 11 bases outside the gene matches. Per the germline V gene, CDR1 is SGDLS and CDR2 is YYNGEE. The CDR3 runs 15 residues.

J is TRBJ1-3 and V is TRBV12-3 or TRBV12-4; D not resolved. V was clipped by 5 bases and J by 3 bases, with 11 bases between them. The CDR3 sequence is 14 residues long. Here the CDR3 reads CASSKPGFGNTIYF. CDR3 sequence (DNA): TGTGCCAGCAGTAAACCGGGCTTTGGAAACACCATATATTTT.

The chain employs TRBV6-1 and TRBJ1-6; tentative D call: TRBD1 (6 bases). Trimming removed 8 bases at V and 7 bases at J, with 12 bases between. The CDR3 runs 13 residues. Germline-derived CDR1 and CDR2 are MNHNS and SASEGT. CDR3 DNA sequence: TGTGCCAGCCAGCAGGGGTGGAATTCACCCCTCCACTTT. Protein: CASQQGWNSPLHF.

The chain combines TRBV29-1 with TRBJ2-1; D is ambiguous. The germline CDR1 and CDR2 sequences are SQVTM and ANQGSEA. Trimming shortened V by 3 bases and J by 6 bases, and 15 bases separated the two germline ends. The CDR3 runs 14 residues. In DNA form, the CDR3 reads TGCAGCGTTGACCTCAACTCCTCCCCCAATGAGCAGTTCTTC. Protein product: CSVDLNSSPNEQFF.

V usage is TRBV2 and J usage is TRBJ2-3, with D perhaps TRBD1 (6 bases). The germline V and J ends were trimmed by 2 bases and 4 bases, with 10 bases remaining between them. Per germline, CDR1 SNHLY and CDR2 FYNNEI. There are 14 residues in the CDR3. The CDR3 loop reads CASSERTASDTQYF. Here the CDR3 DNA reads TGTGCCAGCAGTGAAAGGACAGCTTCAGATACGCAGTATTTT.

The table lists this clonotype with a few counts. This rearrangement joins TRBV29-1 to TRBJ1-2, with D maybe TRBD1 (5 bases). Trimming cost V 5 bases and J 2 bases, with 6 bases left between them. The V gene's germline CDR1 is SQVTM and CDR2 ANQGSEA. The CDR3 length is 11 residues. This chain's CDR3 is CSVSGNYGYTF. The CDR3 region has the DNA TGCAGCGTTTCAGGGAACTATGGCTACACCTTC.

In its sample, this clonotype was seen a few times. V gene TRBV5-6 combines with J gene TRBJ2-1; D is uncertain. The V gene's germline CDR1 is SGHDT and CDR2 YYEEEE. The CDR3 extends over 12 amino acids. V was shortened by 4 bases and J by 10 bases, with 12 bases between the two germline ends. DNA for the CDR3: TGTGCCAGCAGCGAAACGTTGGGGGAGCAGTTCTTC. Translation: CASSETLGEQFF.